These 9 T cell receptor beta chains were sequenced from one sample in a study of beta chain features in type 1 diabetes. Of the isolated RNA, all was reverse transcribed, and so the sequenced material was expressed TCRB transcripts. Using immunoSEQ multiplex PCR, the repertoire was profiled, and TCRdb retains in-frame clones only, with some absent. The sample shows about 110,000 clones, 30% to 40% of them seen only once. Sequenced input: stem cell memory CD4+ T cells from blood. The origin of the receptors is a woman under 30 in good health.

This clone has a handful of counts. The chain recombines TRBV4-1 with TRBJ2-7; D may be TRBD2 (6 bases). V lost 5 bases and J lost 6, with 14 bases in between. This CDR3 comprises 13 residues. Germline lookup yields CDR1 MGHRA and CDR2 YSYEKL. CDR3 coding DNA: TGCGCCAGCAGCGAACCGGGAGTTGGCGAGCAGTACTTC. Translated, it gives CASSEPGVGEQYF.

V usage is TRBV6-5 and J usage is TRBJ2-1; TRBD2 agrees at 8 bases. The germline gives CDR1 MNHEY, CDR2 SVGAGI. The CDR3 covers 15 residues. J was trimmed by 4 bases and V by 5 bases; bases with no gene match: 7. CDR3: CASSPWTSRYNEQFF. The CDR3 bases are TGTGCCAGCAGTCCCTGGACTAGCAGGTACAATGAGCAGTTCTTC.

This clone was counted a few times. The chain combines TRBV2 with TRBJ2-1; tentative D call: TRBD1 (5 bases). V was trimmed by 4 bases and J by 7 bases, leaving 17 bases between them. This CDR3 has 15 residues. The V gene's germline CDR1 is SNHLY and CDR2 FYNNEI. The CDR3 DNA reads TGTGCCAGCAGTGGCCAAGGGGTTGGGCGAAATGAGCAGTTCTTC. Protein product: CASSGQGVGRNEQFF.

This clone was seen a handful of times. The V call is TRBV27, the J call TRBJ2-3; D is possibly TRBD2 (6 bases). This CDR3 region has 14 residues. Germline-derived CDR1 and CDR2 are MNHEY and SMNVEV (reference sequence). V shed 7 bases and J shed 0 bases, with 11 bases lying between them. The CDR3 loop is CASKEGSSTDTQYF. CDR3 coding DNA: TGTGCCAGCAAGGAGGGATCTAGCACAGATACGCAGTATTTT.

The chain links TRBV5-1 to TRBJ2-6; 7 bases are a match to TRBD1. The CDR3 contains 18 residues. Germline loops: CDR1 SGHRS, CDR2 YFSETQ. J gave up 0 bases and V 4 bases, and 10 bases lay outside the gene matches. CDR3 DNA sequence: TGCGCCAGCAGCGTCATGGGACAGTTCAGCTCTGGGGCCAACGTCCTGACTTTC. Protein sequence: CASSVMGQFSSGANVLTF.

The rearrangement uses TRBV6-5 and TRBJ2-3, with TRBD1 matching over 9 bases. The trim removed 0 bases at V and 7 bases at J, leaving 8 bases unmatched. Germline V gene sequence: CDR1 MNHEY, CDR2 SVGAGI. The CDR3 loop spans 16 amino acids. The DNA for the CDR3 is TGTGCCAGCAGTTACTCGAGGGGACAGGGACAACATACGCAGTATTTT. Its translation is CASSYSRGQGQHTQYF.

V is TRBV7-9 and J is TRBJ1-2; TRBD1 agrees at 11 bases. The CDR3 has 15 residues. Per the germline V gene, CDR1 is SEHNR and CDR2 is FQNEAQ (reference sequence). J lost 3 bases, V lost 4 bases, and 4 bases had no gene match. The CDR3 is CASSYGQGAHYGYTF. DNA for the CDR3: TGTGCCAGCAGCTACGGACAGGGGGCTCACTATGGCTACACCTTC. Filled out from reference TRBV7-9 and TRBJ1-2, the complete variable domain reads DTGVSQNPRHKITKRGQNVTFRCDPISEHNRLYWYRQTLGQGPEFLTYFQNEAQLEKSRLLSDRFSAERPKGSFSTLEIQRTEQGDSAMYLCASSYGQGAHYGYTFGSGTRLTVV.

The CDR3 here is CAAKTDSGHEQYF. The DNA for the CDR3 is TGTGCCGCGAAGACAGATAGCGGGCACGAGCAGTACTTC. This chain links TRBV10-3 with TRBJ2-7; 7 bases line up with TRBD2. This CDR3 has 13 amino acids. CDR1 ENHRY and CDR2 SYGVKD come from the germline V gene. J lost 5 bases, V lost 11 bases, and 12 bases had no gene match.

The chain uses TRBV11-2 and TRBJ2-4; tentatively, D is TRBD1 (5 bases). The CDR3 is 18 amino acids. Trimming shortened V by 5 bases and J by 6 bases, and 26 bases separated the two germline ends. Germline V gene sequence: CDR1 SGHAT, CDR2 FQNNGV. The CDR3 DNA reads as TGTGCCAGCAGCCTACAAAACATCAGGGCCTCATGGCGAAACATTCAGTACTTC. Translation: CASSLQNIRASWRNIQYF.